These T cell receptor beta chains were read from a single sample in a study of T-cell reconstitution after alpha-beta-depleted transplantation in children. TCRdb re-called the PCR reads through MiXCR, storing one row per CDR3 protein. This table holds 550,000 to 600,000 distinct CDR3 sequences, roughly 23% found once. Sequencing used PBMCs, mostly from graft donor cells, obtained 360 days after TCRalphabeta/CD19-depleted stem cell transplant. These receptor sequences come from a boy in the first two years of life who had a stem cell transplant for acute myeloid leukemia, so the T cells may come from the graft donor. CDR3s include the opening cysteine and the closing phenylalanine or tryptophan. The D gene is left open where the match is weak. Rows may omit the clone size; those that give it use once, few, many or a size class.

TRBV29-1	.	TRBJ2-2	many	CSSRSGSGELFF	TGCAGCTCTCGGTCAGGGTCCGGGGAGCTGTTTTTT
TRBV11-2	.	TRBJ2-1	.	CASSGLRRPGYNEQFF	TGTGCCAGCAGCGGGCTTCGTCGTCCCGGTTACAATGAGCAGTTCTTC
TRBV29-1	.	TRBJ2-1	many	CSVGESYNEQFF	TGCAGCGTTGGTGAATCTTACAATGAGCAGTTCTTC
TRBV5-1	.	TRBJ2-5	many	CASSLVAGWETQYF	TGCGCCAGCAGCTTGGTTGCAGGGTGGGAGACCCAGTACTTC
TRBV20-1	TRBD2	TRBJ2-7	few	CSALRSGGTVEQYF	TGCAGTGCCCTACGAAGCGGGGGGACCGTCGAGCAGTACTTC
TRBV7-8	.	TRBJ2-3	few	CASSSLLVRSPSTDTQYF	TGTGCCAGCAGCTCATTACTAGTCCGATCTCCTAGCACAGATACGCAGTATTTT
TRBV5-1	.	TRBJ2-2	.	CASSSDTANTGELFF	TGCGCCAGCAGCTCGGACACTGCGAACACCGGGGAGCTGTTTTTT
TRBV20-1	TRBD1	TRBJ2-3	many	CSARGHRGRADTQYF	TGCAGTGCTAGAGGCCACAGGGGGCGAGCAGATACGCAGTATTTT
TRBV12-3/TRBV12-4	.	TRBJ1-2	.	CASSLTVEYGYTF	TGTGCCAGCAGTTTAACAGTCGAGTATGGCTACACCTTC
TRBV12-3/TRBV12-4	TRBD1	TRBJ1-5	few	CASSDRVSQPQHF	TGTGCCAGCAGTGACAGGGTAAGTCAGCCCCAGCATTTT
TRBV10-2	.	TRBJ1-1	many	CASSEQGGTEAFF	TGCGCCAGCAGTGAACAGGGAGGCACTGAAGCTTTCTTT
TRBV29-1	.	TRBJ1-1	many	CSGRTGLTEAFF	TGCAGCGGTAGAACAGGTCTCACTGAAGCTTTCTTT
TRBV11-3	TRBD2	TRBJ2-1	.	CASSPRTSNSYNEQFF	TGTGCCAGCAGCCCGAGGACTAGCAACTCCTACAATGAGCAGTTCTTC
TRBV12-3/TRBV12-4	.	TRBJ2-1	many	CASSLAGGHSYNEQFF	TGTGCCAGCAGTTTAGCCGGGGGCCACTCCTACAATGAGCAGTTCTTC
TRBV24-1	.	TRBJ2-1	.	CATSEIERGPYNEQFF	TGTGCCACCAGTGAGATTGAGAGGGGCCCCTACAATGAGCAGTTCTTC
TRBV20-1	.	TRBJ2-1	many	CSARDLVPEQFF	TGCAGTGCTAGAGATCTAGTCCCTGAGCAGTTCTTC
TRBV3-1	.	TRBJ1-1	.	CASSQLRGGTEAFF	TGTGCCAGCAGCCAGTTGAGGGGTGGCACTGAAGCTTTCTTT
TRBV14	TRBD2	TRBJ2-1	.	CASSQGTSGKNEQFF	TGTGCCAGCAGCCAAGGGACTAGCGGAAAGAATGAGCAGTTCTTC